This passage covers 18 T cell receptor beta chains from one sample sequenced in a study of cytomegalovirus exposure and HLA in healthy donors. 13 Jbeta primers and 60 Vbeta primers were used for the PCR. Generated by immunoSEQ multiplex PCR, the TCRdb table keeps only in-frame clones and is missing some. The sample shows 81,000 or so clones, just under 75% of them seen only once. The sample comprised PBMCs. These receptors originate from a man aged 60 to 69 in good health and CMV-seronegative.

The sample holds a few counts of this clone. J is TRBJ2-1 and V is TRBV19, with 7 bases matching TRBD1. The V gene's germline CDR1 is LNHDA and CDR2 SQIVND (reference sequence). This CDR3 region has 15 residues. Trimming took 5 bases from V and 10 from J; bases not matched to a gene: 14. DNA for the CDR3: TGTGCCAGTAGTGCAAGGGACAGTACAGTAGGGGAGCAGTTCTTC. Translating it yields CASSARDSTVGEQFF.

The chain links TRBV9 to TRBJ2-5; 8 bases line up with TRBD1. In germline, CDR1 is SGDLS, CDR2 YYNGEE. J lost 5 bases, V lost 4 bases, and 7 bases had no gene match. The CDR3 loop spans 14 amino acids. CDR3 protein: CASSPTGVMETQYF. The CDR3 DNA sequence: TGTGCCAGCAGCCCGACAGGGGTAATGGAGACCCAGTACTTC.

V and J are TRBV19 and TRBJ1-1; 8 bases fit TRBD1. Per the germline V gene, CDR1 is LNHDA and CDR2 is SQIVND (reference sequence). V was pared by 7 bases and J by 5 bases, with 9 bases of the junction left unmatched. There are 14 residues in the CDR3. The DNA of the CDR3 is TGTGCCAGTATGGGGCAGGGGGCTGAGACTGAAGCTTTCTTT. Amino acid sequence: CASMGQGAETEAFF.

The chain joins TRBV7-9 to TRBJ2-7; D might be TRBD1 (7 bases). The V end was cut by 5 bases, the J end by 5 bases, with 22 bases between. Germline V gene data show CDR1 as SEHNR and CDR2 as FQNEAQ (reference sequence). The CDR3 covers 16 residues. CDR3 in DNA: TGTGCCAGCAGCCCCGAGGGGGGACAGTGGAATGACGAGCAGTACTTC. Translation gives CASSPEGGQWNDEQYF.

This clone was counted only a few times. The chain couples TRBV7-2 to TRBJ2-5; 11 bases are a match to TRBD2. In germline, CDR1 is SGHTA, CDR2 FQGNSA. The CDR3 loop spans 15 amino acids. Trimming took 1 base from V and 7 from J; bases not matched to a gene: 5. CDR3 in amino acids: CASSLDGLAGGTQYF. The CDR3 bases are TGTGCCAGCAGCTTAGATGGGCTAGCGGGGGGGACCCAGTACTTC.

This chain connects TRBV19 to TRBJ2-1; 9 bases map to TRBD2. From germline, CDR1 is LNHDA and CDR2 SQIVND (reference sequence). The length of the CDR3 is 21 residues. V lost 0 bases to trimming and J lost 0 bases; unmatched junction nucleotides: 15. CDR3 DNA sequence: TGTGCCAGTAGTATAGATTCGGTCGGCGGGGGGGGTATGAGCTCCTACAATGAGCAGTTCTTC. This gives the protein CASSIDSVGGGGMSSYNEQFF.

The V call is TRBV9, the J call TRBJ2-7; 7 bases are shared with TRBD1. This CDR3 has 14 amino acids. Looked up from germline, CDR1 is SGDLS and CDR2 is YYNGEE. V shed 2 bases and J 2 bases; nucleotides not matched to a gene: 4. CDR3 loop: CASSVSGTAYEQYF. CDR3 coding DNA: TGTGCCAGCAGCGTGTCCGGGACAGCCTACGAGCAGTACTTC.

CDR3 sequence: CASSEEESSTDTQYF. The CDR3 region has the DNA TGTGCCAGCAGTGAAGAAGAGTCGAGCACAGATACGCAGTATTTT. The chain links TRBV6-1 to TRBJ2-3; D unresolved. Germline V lookup: CDR1 MNHNS, CDR2 SASEGT. The CDR3 has 15 amino acids. V dropped 1 base and J dropped 0 bases, with 8 bases sitting between them.

This chain joins TRBV6-5 and TRBJ2-7, with TRBD2 as a possible D gene (6 bases). Germline CDR1 is MNHEY and CDR2 is SVGAGI. This CDR3 is 15 amino acids long. The V end was cut by 5 bases, the J end by 0 bases, with 14 bases between. The CDR3 region has the DNA TGTGCCAGCAGTCCCGATGCGGGGCGCTCCTACGAGCAGTACTTC. This gives the protein CASSPDAGRSYEQYF.

This chain links TRBV6-6 with TRBJ1-2, with 7 bases matching TRBD1. V lost 5 bases and J lost 4; bases outside the gene matches: 4. This CDR3 region has 13 residues. CDR1 and CDR2 (germline): MNHNY, SVGAGI (reference sequence). As DNA, the CDR3 is TGTGCCAGCAGTCAAAGGACAGGCTATGGCTACACCTTC. Its translation: CASSQRTGYGYTF.

CDR3 region: CSVEDRHRTTTPNYGYTF. The CDR3 bases are TGCAGCGTTGAAGATCGTCACAGGACTACTACCCCTAACTATGGCTACACCTTC. The chain couples TRBV29-1 to TRBJ1-2; D perhaps matches TRBD1 (5 bases). The CDR3 covers 18 residues. From germline, CDR1 is SQVTM and CDR2 ANQGSEA. The V end was cut by 0 bases, the J end by 0 bases, with 20 bases between.

This sequence joins TRBV29-1 and TRBJ1-4, with D perhaps TRBD1 (5 bases). Looked up from germline, CDR1 is SQVTM and CDR2 is ANQGSEA. The germline V and J ends were trimmed by 2 bases and 8 bases, with 15 bases remaining between them. This CDR3 comprises 14 residues. The DNA of the CDR3 is TGCAGCGTTGAATCGGCAGGGTCCCCAGAAAAACTGTTTTTT. Translation gives CSVESAGSPEKLFF.

The chain joins TRBV19 to TRBJ2-5; a weak D match, TRBD2 (6 bases). The CDR3 extends over 15 amino acids. Looked up from germline, CDR1 is LNHDA and CDR2 is SQIVND (reference sequence). Trimming removed 6 bases at V and 3 bases at J, with 17 bases between. The CDR3 region has the DNA TGTGCCAGTAGGGGAGGTAGTCCTCTCGAAGAGACCCAGTACTTC. It is translated as CASRGGSPLEETQYF.

This clone showed up just a few times. The rearrangement uses TRBV5-1 and TRBJ2-3; 9 bases map to TRBD1. CDR3 length: 14 amino acids. Losses at the gene ends were 4 bases for V and 4 bases for J; bases not matched to a gene: 4. The germline CDR1 and CDR2 sequences are SGHRS and YFSETQ. This CDR3 reads CASSARQGADTQYF. In DNA form, the CDR3 reads TGCGCCAGCAGCGCACGACAGGGGGCAGATACGCAGTATTTT. Drawing the rest from reference TRBV5-1 and TRBJ2-3, the complete variable domain is KAGVTQTPRYLIKTRGQQVTLSCSPISGHRSVSWYQQTPGQGLQFLFEYFSETQRNKGNFPGRFSGRQFSNSRSEMNVSTLELGDSALYLCASSARQGADTQYFGPGTRLTVL.

The chain combines TRBV19 with TRBJ1-2; a possible D gene is TRBD1 (5 bases). Looked up from germline, CDR1 is LNHDA and CDR2 is SQIVND (reference sequence). The V end was cut by 1 base, the J end by 0 bases, with 12 bases between. This CDR3 spans 16 amino acids. CDR3 DNA sequence: TGTGCCAGTAGTATAGTCTACAGGCCCCCTAACTATGGCTACACCTTC. Translated, it gives CASSIVYRPPNYGYTF.

This clone appeared a few times. This chain connects TRBV30 to TRBJ1-1, with a possible D match to TRBD1 (5 bases). V was clipped by 8 bases and J by 10 bases, with 14 bases between them. The CDR3 is made up of 10 amino acids. The germline V gene has CDR1 GTSNPN and CDR2 SVGIG (reference sequence). The CDR3 coding sequence is TGTGCCCGCCTCCGGACAACAGCTTTCTTT. The encoded protein is CARLRTTAFF. Together with reference TRBV30 and TRBJ1-1, the CDR3 gives the full variable domain: SQTIHQWPATLVQPVGSPLSLECTVEGTSNPNLYWYRQAAGRGLQLLFYSVGIGQISSEVPQNLSASRPQDRQFILSSKKLLLSDSGFYLCARLRTTAFFGQGTRLTVV.

The chain employs TRBV14 and TRBJ2-7; 11 bases line up with TRBD1. The CDR3 has 15 amino acids. Germline trimming cut 4 bases from V and 6 bases from J; bases unmatched to any gene: 8. Per the germline V gene, CDR1 is SGHDN and CDR2 is FVKESK. The CDR3 loop reads CASSPPWTGGREQYF. The CDR3 DNA follows: TGTGCCAGCAGCCCGCCCTGGACAGGGGGCCGCGAGCAGTACTTC.

The table lists this clone with a few counts. CDR3 bases: TGTGCCAGCAGCTTAACACAGGGGGCCTACGAGCAGTACTTC. This sequence encodes CASSLTQGAYEQYF. The genes are TRBV11-2 and TRBJ2-7; 8 bases agree with TRBD1. Trimming took 2 bases from V and 2 from J; bases not matched to a gene: 2. The CDR3 is 14 amino acids. Germline CDR1 SGHAT, CDR2 FQNNGV. Complete variable domain (other parts from reference TRBV11-2 and TRBJ2-7): EAGVAQSPRYKIIEKRQSVAFWCNPISGHATLYWYQQILGQGPKLLIQFQNNGVVDDSQLPKDRFSAERLKGVDSTLKIQPAKLEDSAVYLCASSLTQGAYEQYFGPGTRLTVT.